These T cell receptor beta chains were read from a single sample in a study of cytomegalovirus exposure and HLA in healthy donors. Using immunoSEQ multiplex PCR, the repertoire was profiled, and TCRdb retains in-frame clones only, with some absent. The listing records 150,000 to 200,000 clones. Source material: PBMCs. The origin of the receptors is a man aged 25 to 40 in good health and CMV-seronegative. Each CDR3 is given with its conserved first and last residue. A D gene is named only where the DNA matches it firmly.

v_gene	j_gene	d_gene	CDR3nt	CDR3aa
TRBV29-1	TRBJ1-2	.	TGCAGCGTCGGGGGGAACTATGGCTACACCTTC	CSVGGNYGYTF
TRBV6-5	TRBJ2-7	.	TGTGCCAGCTTTGTCGGGGGTCGGAGCTCCTACGAGCAGTACTTC	CASFVGGRSSYEQYF
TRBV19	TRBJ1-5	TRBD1	TGTGCCAGTAGCTTAGACAGGGGGCCAAGCAATCAGCCCCAGCATTTT	CASSLDRGPSNQPQHF
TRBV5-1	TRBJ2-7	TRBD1	TGCGCCAGCAGTCTCCAAGGGGGCGGATACGAGCAGTACTTC	CASSLQGGGYEQYF
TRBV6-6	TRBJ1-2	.	TGTGCCAGCAGAACCTCCGGGGGGGCTAACGGCTACACCTTC	CASRTSGGANGYTF
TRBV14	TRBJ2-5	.	TGTGCCAGCAGCCAAGGCCACCAGCCATGGGAGCAGTACTTC	CASSQGHQPWEQYF
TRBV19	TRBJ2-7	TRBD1	TGTGCCAGTAGCGGACAGGGGGGTCCATTCCACGAGCAGTACTTC	CASSGQGGPFHEQYF
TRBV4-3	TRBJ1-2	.	TGCGCCAGCAGCCAGAGGGTAGGGAGGTTGGTCTATGGCTACACCTTC	CASSQRVGRLVYGYTF
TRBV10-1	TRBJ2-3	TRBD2	TGCGCCAGCAGTGAGTACGAGACTAGCGGGATCGGTGATACGCAGTATTTT	CASSEYETSGIGDTQYF
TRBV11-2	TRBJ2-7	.	TGTGCCAGCAGCTTCCTGAGCAGGTACAACCCCCTCCTCGAGCAGTACTTC	CASSFLSRYNPLLEQYF
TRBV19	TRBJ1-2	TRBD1	TGTGCCAGTAGTATACCCCGACAGGGAGGTGGCTACACCTTC	CASSIPRQGGGYTF
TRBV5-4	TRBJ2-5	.	TGTGCCAGCAGCTTATCAGCGTTCCAAGAGACCCAGTACTTC	CASSLSAFQETQYF
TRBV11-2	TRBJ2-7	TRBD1	TGTGCCAGCAGCGCCCGGGACAGGGGGCGGGTCCTCTACGAGCAGTACTTC	CASSARDRGRVLYEQYF
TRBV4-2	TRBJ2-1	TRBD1	TGTGCCAGCAGCCAAGATCAGGGACAGGGAACCAATGAGCAGTTCTTC	CASSQDQGQGTNEQFF
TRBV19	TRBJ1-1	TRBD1	TGTGCCAGTAGTGACAGGGGGTCCATGAACACTGAAGCTTTCTTT	CASSDRGSMNTEAFF
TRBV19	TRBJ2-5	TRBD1	TGTGCCAGTAGTATAGACCCGGGACAGGTACCGAAGACCCAGTACTTC	CASSIDPGQVPKTQYF
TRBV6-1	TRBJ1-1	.	TGTGCCAGCAGTGAAGAGAGTAGGGGGAGAGCTTTCTTT	CASSEESRGRAFF
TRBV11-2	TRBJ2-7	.	TGTGCCAGCAGCTTAGGGGTTGGGCTGGGCTACGAGCAGTACTTC	CASSLGVGLGYEQYF
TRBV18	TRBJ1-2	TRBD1	TGTGCCAGCTCACCGACAGGGGCGGGAAATGGCTACACCTTC	CASSPTGAGNGYTF
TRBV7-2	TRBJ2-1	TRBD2	TGTGCCAGCAGCTTAATGGGGGGGAGCTCCTACAATGAGCAGTTCTTC	CASSLMGGSSYNEQFF
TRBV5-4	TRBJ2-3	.	TGCGCCAGCAGCCAAGAATTGGTCGGGGATACGCAGTATTTT	CASSQELVGDTQYF
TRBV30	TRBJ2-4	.	TGTGCCTGGACTTGGGGGGACATTCAGTACTTC	CAWTWGDIQYF
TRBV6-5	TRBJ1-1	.	TGTGCCAGCAGCTCATTTTCGGACTCCAAGGACTCTTTCTTT	CASSSFSDSKDSFF
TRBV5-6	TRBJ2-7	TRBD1	TGTGCCAGCAGCGCAGCGACAACAGGGGTTAACTCCTACGAGCAGTACTTC	CASSAATTGVNSYEQYF